This is a list of T cell receptor beta chains from one sample in a study of memory B cells and T cells in multiple sclerosis. Assay used: immunoSEQ multiplex PCR; TCRdb lists only in-frame clones, some missing. The table shows 25,000 to 35,000 clones, with roughly 83% occurring only once. For these TCRs, the target antigens are not known. The source material was PBMCs from blood kept in culture. The receptor source for this set is a human donor with multiple sclerosis. The CDR3 runs from the conserved cysteine through the conserved F or W. D genes are given only for firm matches. A clone size is listed for some rows: how often the clone was seen (once, few, many), or a class if it is expanded.

.	TRBV5-6	.	TRBJ2-3	CASTITIRTDTQYF	TGTGCCAGCACCATCACAATTCGCACAGATACGCAGTATTTT
.	TRBV10-2	.	TRBJ2-7	CASGEGIYEQYF	TGCGCCAGCGGTGAGGGTATCTACGAGCAGTACTTC
.	TRBV18	.	TRBJ1-1	CASSLMGSGLHTEAFF	TGTGCCAGCTCACTGATGGGTTCCGGGTTGCACACTGAAGCTTTCTTT
.	TRBV7-9	.	TRBJ1-6	CASSYGWASNSPLHF	TGTGCCAGCAGCTACGGCTGGGCAAGTAATTCACCCCTCCACTTT
.	TRBV9	.	TRBJ2-7	CASSLGIMPYEQYF	TGTGCCAGCAGCTTGGGTATCATGCCCTACGAGCAGTACTTC
.	TRBV2	.	TRBJ2-3	CASRHDGRLFTDTQYF	TGTGCCAGCAGACATGACGGGAGACTATTCACAGATACGCAGTATTTT
.	TRBV9	.	TRBJ1-3	CASSVEGNSGNTIYF	TGTGCCAGCAGCGTAGAAGGGAACTCTGGAAACACCATATATTTT
.	TRBV5-1	.	TRBJ2-1	CASSIGPYNEQFF	TGCGCCAGCAGCATCGGCCCATACAATGAGCAGTTCTTC
TRBD2	TRBV30	.	TRBJ2-7	CAWRPQREATYEQYF	TGTGCCTGGAGACCACAGCGGGAGGCCACCTACGAGCAGTACTTC
TRBD1	TRBV11-3	.	TRBJ2-6	CASSDGVRGQGASGANVLTF	TGTGCCAGCAGCGACGGGGTTCGAGGACAGGGGGCATCTGGGGCCAACGTCCTGACTTTC
TRBD1	TRBV27	once	TRBJ1-2	CASSLLGTGDDGYTF	TGTGCCAGCAGTTTACTTGGGACAGGGGACGATGGCTACACCTTC
.	TRBV28	few	TRBJ1-1	CASRRTGDTEAFF	TGTGCCAGCAGAAGAACAGGAGATACTGAAGCTTTCTTT
.	TRBV2	.	TRBJ2-2	CASSGANNTGELFF	TGTGCCAGCAGTGGGGCGAATAACACCGGGGAGCTGTTTTTT
TRBD1	TRBV5-1	.	TRBJ2-5	CASSLAGTGYQETQYF	TGCGCCAGCAGCTTGGCCGGGACAGGGTACCAAGAGACCCAGTACTTC
TRBD1	TRBV6-5	.	TRBJ2-1	CASSLTGQENNEQFF	TGTGCCAGCAGTTTGACGGGACAGGAGAACAATGAGCAGTTCTTC
TRBD1	TRBV27	.	TRBJ2-7	CASSPRTGGIYEQYF	TGTGCCAGCAGTCCTAGGACAGGGGGCATATACGAGCAGTACTTC
.	TRBV5-1	.	TRBJ2-4	CASSLVVQNIQYF	TGCGCCAGCAGTCTGGTTGTTCAAAACATTCAGTACTTC
TRBD1	TRBV2	.	TRBJ2-7	CASSAQRDRRTYEQYF	TGTGCCAGCAGTGCCCAAAGGGACAGGCGTACCTACGAGCAGTACTTC
.	TRBV6-1	.	TRBJ1-1	CASSGGRTEAFF	TGTGCCAGCAGTGGTGGCCGTACTGAAGCTTTCTTT
.	TRBV6-1	.	TRBJ1-5	CASSGGPRAGYSGNQPQHF	TGTGCCAGCAGTGGAGGCCCAAGGGCCGGCTATAGCGGCAATCAGCCCCAGCATTTT
.	TRBV2	.	TRBJ1-1	CASTVVNTEAFF	TGTGCCAGCACGGTAGTGAACACTGAAGCTTTCTTT
.	TRBV10-2	.	TRBJ2-2	CASSEWGGHGELFF	TGCGCCAGCAGTGAGTGGGGGGGCCACGGGGAGCTGTTTTTT
TRBD1	TRBV27	.	TRBJ2-7	CASSLRAGTGKSYEQYF	TGTGCCAGCAGTTTGCGGGCCGGGACAGGTAAAAGCTACGAGCAGTACTTC
TRBD1	TRBV9	.	TRBJ1-3	CASSVQGAFGNTIYF	TGTGCCAGCAGCGTACAGGGGGCGTTTGGAAACACCATATATTTT
.	TRBV6-1	.	TRBJ2-3	CASSEFGSSYSTDTQYF	TGTGCCAGCAGTGAATTTGGCTCCTCTTACAGCACAGATACGCAGTATTTT
.	TRBV5-4	.	TRBJ1-3	CASSLASRVSGNTIYF	TGTGCCAGCAGCTTGGCCTCACGGGTCTCTGGAAACACCATATATTTT
TRBD1	TRBV6-5	.	TRBJ2-2	CASRRDRTNTGELFF	TGTGCCAGCAGACGGGACAGGACTAACACCGGGGAGCTGTTTTTT
.	TRBV6-4	.	TRBJ2-7	CASSEFGQGPYEQYF	TGTGCCAGCAGTGAATTTGGGCAGGGACCCTACGAGCAGTACTTC
.	TRBV19	.	TRBJ2-2	CASSITRQMNTGELFF	TGTGCCAGTAGTATCACCCGGCAGATGAACACCGGGGAGCTGTTTTTT
.	TRBV4-1	once	TRBJ2-3	CASSQGVVGTDTQYF	TGCGCCAGCAGCCAAGGAGTAGTGGGCACAGATACGCAGTATTTT
TRBD2	TRBV10-3	.	TRBJ2-1	CAIRTSGSSYNEQFF	TGTGCCATCCGGACTAGCGGGAGCTCCTACAATGAGCAGTTCTTC
.	TRBV6-1	.	TRBJ1-5	CASSSGQPQHF	TGTGCCAGCAGTTCAGGACAGCCCCAGCATTTT
TRBD2	TRBV5-1	.	TRBJ2-3	CASSSGLADTDTQYF	TGCGCCAGCAGCTCCGGACTAGCGGACACAGATACGCAGTATTTT
.	TRBV7-2	.	TRBJ2-7	CASSLGGEVRSYEQYF	TGTGCCAGCAGCTTAGGTGGGGAAGTTAGGTCCTACGAGCAGTACTTC
.	TRBV6-4	.	TRBJ1-5	CASSTGRTQPQHF	TGTGCCAGCAGTACAGGTCGGACTCAGCCCCAGCATTTT
.	TRBV18	few	TRBJ2-1	CASSPGGGIHEQFF	TGTGCCAGCTCACCAGGTGGAGGGATCCATGAGCAGTTCTTC
.	TRBV7-9	.	TRBJ2-3	CASSFGGFTADTQYF	TGTGCCAGCAGCTTCGGGGGATTCACAGCGGATACGCAGTATTTT
.	TRBV9	.	TRBJ2-1	CASSVAEGSLYNEQFF	TGTGCCAGCAGCGTAGCTGAGGGGAGCCTCTACAATGAGCAGTTCTTC
.	TRBV4-1	.	TRBJ2-1	CASSQGGPFRTIPFLSYNEQFF	TGCGCCAGCAGCCAAGGGGGGCCTTTCAGGACTATTCCCTTTCTCTCCTACAATGAGCAGTTCTTC
.	TRBV28	.	TRBJ1-1	CASSWDGSGRTEAFF	TGTGCCAGCAGTTGGGATGGGTCGGGGCGCACTGAAGCTTTCTTT
.	TRBV5-6	.	TRBJ1-3	CASSLAGPISGNTIYF	TGTGCCAGCAGCTTGGCGGGACCGATCTCTGGAAACACCATATATTTT
.	TRBV6-6	.	TRBJ1-1	CASSFQLTEAFF	TGTGCCAGCAGTTTCCAACTTACTGAAGCTTTCTTT
TRBD2	TRBV7-2	.	TRBJ2-7	CASTFTGTSPYEQYF	TGTGCCAGCACCTTCACCGGGACTAGCCCCTACGAGCAGTACTTC
.	TRBV6-5	.	TRBJ1-1	CASSYRTRTVNTEAFF	TGTGCCAGCAGTTACAGAACCCGGACAGTGAACACTGAAGCTTTCTTT
.	TRBV5-1	.	TRBJ1-6	CASSLGRTVSSYNSPLHF	TGCGCCAGCAGCTTGGGACGGACGGTGAGCTCCTATAATTCACCCCTCCACTTT
.	TRBV15	.	TRBJ2-6	CAASRSGRNSGANVLTF	TGTGCCGCCAGCAGATCGGGACGGAACTCTGGGGCCAACGTCCTGACTTTC